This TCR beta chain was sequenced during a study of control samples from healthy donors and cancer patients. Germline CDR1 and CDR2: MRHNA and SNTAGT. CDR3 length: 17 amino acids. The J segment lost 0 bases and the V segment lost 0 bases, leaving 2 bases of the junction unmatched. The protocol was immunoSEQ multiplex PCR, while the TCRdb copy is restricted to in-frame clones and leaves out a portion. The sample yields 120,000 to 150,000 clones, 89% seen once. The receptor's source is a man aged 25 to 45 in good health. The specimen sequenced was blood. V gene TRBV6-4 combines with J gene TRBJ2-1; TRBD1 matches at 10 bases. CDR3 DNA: TGTGCCAGCAGTGACTCCTGGACAGGGGGCTCCTACAATGAGCAGTTCTTC. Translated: CASSDSWTGGSYNEQFF.